This passage covers 5 T cell receptor beta chains from one sample sequenced in a study of identical twins. TCRdb reanalysed the 5' RACE reads using MiXCR and keeps one entry per CDR3 protein. The table records around 490,000 distinct CDR3 sequences, 13% to 15% of them present only once. This sample was also put to use in a study of yellow fever vaccine responses in identical twins.

The sequencing sample was made of CD4+ T cells sorted from blood. Every receptor here comes from a woman between 18 and 29 years old in good health.

CDR3 sequence reads: CSVGAPGQGGSDTEAFF. As DNA, the CDR3 is TGCAGCGTTGGGGCCCCGGGACAGGGGGGCAGTGACACTGAAGCTTTCTTT. This sequence joins TRBV29-1 and TRBJ1-1; 11 bases fit TRBD1. V lost 4 bases and J lost 3; bases outside the gene matches: 13. CDR1 SQVTM and CDR2 ANQGSEA come from the germline V gene. This CDR3 has 17 residues. The complete variable domain, with remaining parts taken from reference TRBV29-1 and TRBJ1-1, reads SAVISQKPSRDICQRGTSLTIQCQVDSQVTMMFWYRQQPGQSLTLIATANQGSEATYESGFVIDKFPISRPNLTFSTLTVSNMSPEDSSIYLCSVGAPGQGGSDTEAFFGQGTRLTVV.

The chain employs TRBV2 and TRBJ2-1; D is ambiguous. The V gene lost 2 bases and the J gene lost 4 bases, with 15 bases spanning the gap. The CDR3 covers 16 residues. Looked up from germline, CDR1 is SNHLY and CDR2 is FYNNEI. CDR3 amino acids: CASSERVVNIYNEQFF. The CDR3 nucleotides are TGTGCCAGCAGTGAACGTGTGGTAAACATATACAATGAGCAGTTCTTC.

This clonotype was seen a handful of times. This sequence joins TRBV6-5 and TRBJ2-1; 8 nucleotides line up with TRBD2. The V and J ends lost 0 bases and 4 bases, in that order; junction bases with no gene match: 8. CDR1 is MNHEY, CDR2 SVGAGI, per germline. The CDR3 has 17 amino acids. This CDR3 is CASSYSKTGGRYNEQFF. CDR3 nucleotide sequence: TGTGCCAGCAGTTACTCGAAAACGGGAGGGCGTTACAATGAGCAGTTCTTC.

This chain uses TRBV20-1 with TRBJ2-7; weak D call: TRBD1 (6 bases). The CDR3 has 16 residues. CDR1 is DFQATT, CDR2 SNEGSKA, per germline (reference sequence). The V end lost 5 bases, the J end lost 1 base, and 21 bases lay between the germline ends. CDR3 DNA sequence: TGCAGTGCTCCCACGTACGGACAGAGCTCATCCTACGAGCAGTACTTC. It is translated as CSAPTYGQSSSYEQYF.

The gene calls are TRBV6-1 and TRBJ1-1; D not resolved. CDR1 and CDR2 from the germline V gene are MNHNS and SASEGT. The CDR3 contains 16 residues. Trimming took off 4 bases at V and 0 bases at J, with 15 bases between the two ends. The CDR3 spells CASSVGRPYMNTEAFF. Here the CDR3 DNA reads TGTGCCAGCAGTGTGGGCCGACCTTACATGAACACTGAAGCTTTCTTT.